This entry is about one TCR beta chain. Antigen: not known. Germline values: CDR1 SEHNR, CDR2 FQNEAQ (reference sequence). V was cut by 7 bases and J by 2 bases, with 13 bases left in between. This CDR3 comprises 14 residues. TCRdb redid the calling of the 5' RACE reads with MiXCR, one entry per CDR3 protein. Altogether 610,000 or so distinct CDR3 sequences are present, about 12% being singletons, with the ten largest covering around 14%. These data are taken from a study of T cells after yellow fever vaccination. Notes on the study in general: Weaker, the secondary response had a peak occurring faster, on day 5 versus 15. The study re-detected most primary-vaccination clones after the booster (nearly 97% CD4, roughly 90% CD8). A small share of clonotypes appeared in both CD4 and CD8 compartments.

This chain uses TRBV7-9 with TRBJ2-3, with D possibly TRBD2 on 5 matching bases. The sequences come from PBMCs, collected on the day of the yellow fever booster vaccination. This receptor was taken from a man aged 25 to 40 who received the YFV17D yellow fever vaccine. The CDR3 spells CASKRAEDTDTQYF. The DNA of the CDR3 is TGTGCCAGCAAGAGGGCGGAAGACACAGATACGCAGTATTTT.